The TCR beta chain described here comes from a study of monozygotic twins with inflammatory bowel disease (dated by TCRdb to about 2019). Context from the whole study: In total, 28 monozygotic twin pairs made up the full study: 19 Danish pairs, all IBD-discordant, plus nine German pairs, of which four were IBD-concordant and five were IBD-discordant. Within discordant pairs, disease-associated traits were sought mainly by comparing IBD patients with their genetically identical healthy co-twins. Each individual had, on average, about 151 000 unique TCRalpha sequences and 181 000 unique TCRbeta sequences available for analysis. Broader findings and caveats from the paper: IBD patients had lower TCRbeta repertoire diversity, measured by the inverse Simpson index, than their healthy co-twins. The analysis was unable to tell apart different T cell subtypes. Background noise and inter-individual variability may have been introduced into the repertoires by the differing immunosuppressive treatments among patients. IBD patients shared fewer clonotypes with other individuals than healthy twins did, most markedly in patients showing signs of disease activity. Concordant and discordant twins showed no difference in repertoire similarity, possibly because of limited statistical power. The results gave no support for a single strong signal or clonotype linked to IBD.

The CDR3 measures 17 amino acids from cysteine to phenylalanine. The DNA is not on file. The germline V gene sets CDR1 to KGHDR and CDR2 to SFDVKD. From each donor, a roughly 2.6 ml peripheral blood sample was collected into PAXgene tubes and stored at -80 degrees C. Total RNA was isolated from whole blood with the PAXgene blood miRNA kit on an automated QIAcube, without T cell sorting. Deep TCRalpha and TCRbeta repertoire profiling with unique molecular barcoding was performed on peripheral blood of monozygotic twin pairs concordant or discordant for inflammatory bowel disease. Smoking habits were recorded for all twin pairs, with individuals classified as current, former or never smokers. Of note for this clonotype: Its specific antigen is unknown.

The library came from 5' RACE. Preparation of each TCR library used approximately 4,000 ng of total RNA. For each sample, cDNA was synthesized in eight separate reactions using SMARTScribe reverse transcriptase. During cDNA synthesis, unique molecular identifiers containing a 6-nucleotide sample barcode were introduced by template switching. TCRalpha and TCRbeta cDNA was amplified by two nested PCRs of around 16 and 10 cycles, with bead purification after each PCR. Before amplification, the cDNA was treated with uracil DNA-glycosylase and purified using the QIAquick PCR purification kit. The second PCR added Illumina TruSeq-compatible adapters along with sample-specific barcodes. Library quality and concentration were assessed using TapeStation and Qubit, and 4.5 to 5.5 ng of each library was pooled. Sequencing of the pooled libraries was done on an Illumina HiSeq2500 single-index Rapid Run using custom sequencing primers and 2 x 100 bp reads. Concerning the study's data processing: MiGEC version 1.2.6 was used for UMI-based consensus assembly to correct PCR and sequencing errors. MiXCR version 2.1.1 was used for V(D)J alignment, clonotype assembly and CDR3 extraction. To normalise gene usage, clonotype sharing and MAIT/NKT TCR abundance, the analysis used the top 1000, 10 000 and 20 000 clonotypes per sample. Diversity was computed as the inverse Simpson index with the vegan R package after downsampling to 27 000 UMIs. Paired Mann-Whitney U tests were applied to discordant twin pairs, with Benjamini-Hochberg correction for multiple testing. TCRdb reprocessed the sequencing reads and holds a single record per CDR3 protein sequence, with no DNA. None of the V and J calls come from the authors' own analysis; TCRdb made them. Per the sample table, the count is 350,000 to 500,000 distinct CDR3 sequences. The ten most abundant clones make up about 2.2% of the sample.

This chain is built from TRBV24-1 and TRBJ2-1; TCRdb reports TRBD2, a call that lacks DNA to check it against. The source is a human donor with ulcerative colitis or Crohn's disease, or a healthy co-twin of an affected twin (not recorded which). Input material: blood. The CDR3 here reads CATSDTKTSGRLNEQFF.